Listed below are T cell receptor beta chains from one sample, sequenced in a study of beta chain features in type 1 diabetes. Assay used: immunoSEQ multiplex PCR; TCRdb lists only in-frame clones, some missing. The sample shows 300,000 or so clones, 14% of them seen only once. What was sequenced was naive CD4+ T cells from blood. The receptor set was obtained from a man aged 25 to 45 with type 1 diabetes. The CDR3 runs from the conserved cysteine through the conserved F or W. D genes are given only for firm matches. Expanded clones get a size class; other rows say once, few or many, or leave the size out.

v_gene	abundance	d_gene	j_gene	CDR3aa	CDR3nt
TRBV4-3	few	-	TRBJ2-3	CASSQDWRADTQYF	TGCGCCAGCAGCCAAGATTGGAGGGCCGATACGCAGTATTTT
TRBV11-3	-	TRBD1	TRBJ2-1	CASSGDRGNEQFF	TGTGCCAGCAGCGGGGACAGGGGGAATGAGCAGTTCTTC
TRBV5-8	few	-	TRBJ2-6	CASRRGGAGANVLTF	TGTGCCAGCAGGAGGGGGGGCGCTGGGGCCAACGTCCTGACTTTC
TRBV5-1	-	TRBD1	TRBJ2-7	CASSPGTGGTGQYF	TGCGCCAGCTCCCCGGGGACAGGAGGTACTGGGCAGTACTTC
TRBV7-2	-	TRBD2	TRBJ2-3	CASSLGLAVSADTQYF	TGTGCCAGCAGCTTGGGACTAGCGGTTAGCGCAGATACGCAGTATTTT
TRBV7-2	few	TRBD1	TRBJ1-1	CASSGDRGRARGAFF	TGTGCCAGCAGCGGAGACAGGGGGCGGGCTAGAGGAGCTTTCTTT
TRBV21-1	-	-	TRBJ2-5	CASSKEVAGGETQYF	TGTGCCAGCAGCAAAGAGGTAGCGGGGGGAGAGACCCAGTACTTC
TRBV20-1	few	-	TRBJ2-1	CSARVREQFF	TGCAGTGCTAGAGTTCGGGAGCAGTTCTTC
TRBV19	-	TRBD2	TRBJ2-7	CASSRRTSVSYEQYF	TGTGCCAGTAGCCGCCGGACTAGCGTGTCCTACGAGCAGTACTTC
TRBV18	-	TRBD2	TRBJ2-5	CASSPRTGGRETQYF	TGTGCCAGCTCACCACGGACGGGAGGGCGGGAGACCCAGTACTTC
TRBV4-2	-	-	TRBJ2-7	CASSRRGGYEQYF	TGTGCCAGCAGCAGGAGGGGGGGCTACGAGCAGTACTTC
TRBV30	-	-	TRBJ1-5	CAWSVRGGHQPQHF	TGTGCCTGGAGTGTTCGGGGGGGCCATCAGCCCCAGCATTTT
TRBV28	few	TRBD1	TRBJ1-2	CATSIGTGANYGYTF	TGTGCCACCTCCATAGGGACAGGGGCTAACTATGGCTACACCTTC
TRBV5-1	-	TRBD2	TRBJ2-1	CASSRTSGSYNEQFF	TGCGCCAGCAGCAGGACTAGCGGGTCCTACAATGAGCAGTTCTTC
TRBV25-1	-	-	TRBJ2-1	CASSDPPSRELVNEQFF	TGTGCCAGCAGTGACCCCCCTAGCCGGGAGCTGGTCAATGAGCAGTTCTTC
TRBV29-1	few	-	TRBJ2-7	CSVRQALDEQYF	TGCAGCGTCCGACAGGCTCTGGACGAGCAGTACTTC
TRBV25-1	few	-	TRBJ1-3	CASGRDYGNTIYF	TGTGCCAGCGGCCGGGACTATGGAAACACCATATATTTT
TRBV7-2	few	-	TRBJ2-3	CASSSRGFTDTQYF	TGTGCCAGCAGCTCTCGGGGTTTCACAGATACGCAGTATTTT
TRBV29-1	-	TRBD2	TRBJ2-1	CSARSREGPNEQFF	TGCAGCGCGAGGTCGCGGGAGGGCCCCAATGAGCAGTTCTTC
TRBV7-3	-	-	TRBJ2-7	CASSKKGQYDEQYF	TGTGCCAGCAGCAAAAAAGGACAGTACGACGAGCAGTACTTC
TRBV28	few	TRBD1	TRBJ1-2	CASSSAGTDYGYTF	TGTGCCAGCAGCTCGGCTGGGACAGACTATGGCTACACCTTC
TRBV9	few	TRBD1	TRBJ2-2	CASSPRTGSATGELFF	TGTGCCAGCAGCCCCCGGACAGGGTCGGCCACCGGGGAGCTGTTTTTT
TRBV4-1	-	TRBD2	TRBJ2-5	CASSQAPSGSETQYF	TGCGCCAGCAGCCAGGCACCTAGCGGGTCCGAGACCCAGTACTTC
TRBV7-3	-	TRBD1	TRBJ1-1	CATSDRANTEAFF	TGTGCCACTTCGGACAGGGCGAACACTGAAGCTTTCTTT
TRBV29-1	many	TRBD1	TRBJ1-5	CSVAKGQSQPQHF	TGCAGCGTCGCTAAGGGACAGAGTCAGCCCCAGCATTTT
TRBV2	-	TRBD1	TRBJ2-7	CASSRDRGYEQYF	TGTGCCAGCAGCCGGGACAGAGGCTACGAGCAGTACTTC
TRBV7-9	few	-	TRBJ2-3	CASSFVVQALTDTQYF	TGTGCCAGCAGCTTCGTTGTACAGGCCCTCACAGATACGCAGTATTTT
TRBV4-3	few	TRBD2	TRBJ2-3	CASSLKPGTSGSATSTDTQYF	TGCGCCAGCAGCCTCAAGCCCGGGACTAGCGGGAGTGCCACTAGCACAGATACGCAGTATTTT
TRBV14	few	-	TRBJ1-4	CASSQGPGYEKLFF	TGTGCCAGCAGCCAAGGGCCAGGATATGAAAAACTGTTTTTT
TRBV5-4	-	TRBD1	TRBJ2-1	CASSRGQGSYNEQFF	TGCGCCAGCAGCCGGGGACAGGGGTCCTACAATGAGCAGTTCTTC
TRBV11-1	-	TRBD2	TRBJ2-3	CASSQRLAGVTDTQYF	TGTGCCAGCAGCCAGAGACTAGCGGGTGTCACAGATACGCAGTATTTT
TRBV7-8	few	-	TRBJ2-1	CASSPRAGYNEQFF	TGTGCCAGCAGCCCTAGAGCGGGCTACAATGAGCAGTTCTTC
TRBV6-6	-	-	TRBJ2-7	CASSYERDISYEQYF	TGTGCCAGCAGTTACGAGCGGGACATCTCCTACGAGCAGTACTTC
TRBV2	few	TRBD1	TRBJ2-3	CASSGTGAAGRTDTQYF	TGTGCCAGCAGTGGTACAGGGGCCGCCGGCCGCACAGATACGCAGTATTTT
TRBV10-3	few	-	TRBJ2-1	CAIWPSDEQFF	TGTGCCATCTGGCCTAGCGATGAGCAGTTCTTC
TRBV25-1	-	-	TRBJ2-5	CASSESGEETQYF	TGTGCCAGCAGTGAATCGGGGGAAGAGACCCAGTACTTC
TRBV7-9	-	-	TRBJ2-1	CASSPTGGGSYNEQFF	TGTGCCAGCAGCCCCACGGGGGGCGGATCCTACAATGAGCAGTTCTTC
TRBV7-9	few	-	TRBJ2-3	CASSLPSGDTQYF	TGTGCCAGCAGCTTGCCATCCGGGGATACGCAGTATTTT
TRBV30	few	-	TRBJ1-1	CAWSGQFNTEAFF	TGTGCCTGGAGTGGACAGTTTAACACTGAAGCTTTCTTT
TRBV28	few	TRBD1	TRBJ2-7	CASIPGDREVNEQYF	TGTGCCAGCATCCCCGGGGACAGGGAAGTAAACGAGCAGTACTTC
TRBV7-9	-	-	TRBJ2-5	CASSPPGLGETQYF	TGTGCCAGCAGCCCTCCGGGACTTGGAGAGACCCAGTACTTC
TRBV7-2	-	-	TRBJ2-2	CASSSNRAMNTGELFF	TGTGCCAGCAGTTCAAACAGGGCAATGAACACCGGGGAGCTGTTTTTT